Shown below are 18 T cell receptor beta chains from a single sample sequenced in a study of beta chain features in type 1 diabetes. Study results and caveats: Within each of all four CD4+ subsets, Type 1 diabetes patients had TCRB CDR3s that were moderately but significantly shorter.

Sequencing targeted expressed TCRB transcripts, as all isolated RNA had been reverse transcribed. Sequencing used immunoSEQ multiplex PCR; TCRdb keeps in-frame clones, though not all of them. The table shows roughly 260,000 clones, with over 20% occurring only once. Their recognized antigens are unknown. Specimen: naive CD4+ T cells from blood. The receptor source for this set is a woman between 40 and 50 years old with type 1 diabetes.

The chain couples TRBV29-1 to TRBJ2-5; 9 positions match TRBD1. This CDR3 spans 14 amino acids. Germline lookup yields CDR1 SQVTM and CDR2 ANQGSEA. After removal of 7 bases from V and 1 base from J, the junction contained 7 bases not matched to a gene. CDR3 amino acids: CSASGQGLQETQYF. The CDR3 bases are TGCAGCGCGTCGGGACAGGGCCTCCAAGAGACCCAGTACTTC.

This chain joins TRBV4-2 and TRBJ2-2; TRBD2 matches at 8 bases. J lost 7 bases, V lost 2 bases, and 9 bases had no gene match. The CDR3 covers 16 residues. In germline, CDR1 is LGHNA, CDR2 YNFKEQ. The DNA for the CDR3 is TGTGCCAGCAGCCAAAGAGCTAGCGGGTTCGACGGGGAGCTGTTTTTT. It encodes CASSQRASGFDGELFF.

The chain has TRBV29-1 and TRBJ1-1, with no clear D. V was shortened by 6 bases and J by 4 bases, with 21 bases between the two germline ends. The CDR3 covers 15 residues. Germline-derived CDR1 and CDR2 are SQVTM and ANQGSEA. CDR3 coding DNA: TGCAGCGTCTCACCTCAGCCGGCGGAGAGCACTGAAGCTTTCTTT. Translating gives CSVSPQPAESTEAFF. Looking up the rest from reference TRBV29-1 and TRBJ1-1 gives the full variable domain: SAVISQKPSRDICQRGTSLTIQCQVDSQVTMMFWYRQQPGQSLTLIATANQGSEATYESGFVIDKFPISRPNLTFSTLTVSNMSPEDSSIYLCSVSPQPAESTEAFFGQGTRLTVV.

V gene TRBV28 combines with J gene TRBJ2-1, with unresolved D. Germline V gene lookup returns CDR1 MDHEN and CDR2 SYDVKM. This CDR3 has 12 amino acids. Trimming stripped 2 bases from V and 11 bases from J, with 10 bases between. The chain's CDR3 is CASSLVEDQQFF. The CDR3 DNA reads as TGTGCCAGCAGTTTAGTAGAGGATCAGCAGTTCTTC. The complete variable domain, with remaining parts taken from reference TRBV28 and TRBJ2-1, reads DVKVTQSSRYLVKRTGEKVFLECVQDMDHENMFWYRQDPGLGLRLIYFSYDVKMKEKGDIPEGYSVSREKKERFSLILESASTNQTSMYLCASSLVEDQQFFGPGTRLTVL.

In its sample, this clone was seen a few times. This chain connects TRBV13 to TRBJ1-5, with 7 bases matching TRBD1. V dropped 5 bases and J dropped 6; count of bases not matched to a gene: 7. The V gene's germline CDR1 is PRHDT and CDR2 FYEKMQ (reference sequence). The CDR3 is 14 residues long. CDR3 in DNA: TGTGCCAGCAGCCGGGGACAGCGAAGTCAGCCCCAGCATTTT. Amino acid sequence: CASSRGQRSQPQHF.

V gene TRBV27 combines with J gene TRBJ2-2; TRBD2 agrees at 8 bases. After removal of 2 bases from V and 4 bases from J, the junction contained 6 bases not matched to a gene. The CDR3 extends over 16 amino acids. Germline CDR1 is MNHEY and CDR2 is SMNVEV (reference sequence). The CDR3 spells CASSLRAGGSTGELFF. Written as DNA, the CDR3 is TGTGCCAGCAGTTTACGTGCGGGAGGTAGCACCGGGGAGCTGTTTTTT.

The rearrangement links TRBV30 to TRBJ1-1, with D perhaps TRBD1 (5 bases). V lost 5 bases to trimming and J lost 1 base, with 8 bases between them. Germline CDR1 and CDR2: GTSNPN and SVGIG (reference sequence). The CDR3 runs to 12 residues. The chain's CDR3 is CAWDSANTEAFF. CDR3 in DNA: TGTGCCTGGGACAGCGCGAACACTGAAGCTTTCTTT.

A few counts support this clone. The chain's CDR3 is CATSRGDRSNYGYTF. CDR3 DNA sequence: TGTGCCACCAGCAGGGGGGACAGATCTAACTATGGCTACACCTTC. The chain uses TRBV15 and TRBJ1-2; 7 bases fit TRBD1. CDR3 length equals 15 residues. The V segment lost 3 bases and the J segment 0 bases; nucleotides outside the gene matches: 4. The germline CDR1 and CDR2 sequences are LNHNV and YYDKDF (reference sequence).

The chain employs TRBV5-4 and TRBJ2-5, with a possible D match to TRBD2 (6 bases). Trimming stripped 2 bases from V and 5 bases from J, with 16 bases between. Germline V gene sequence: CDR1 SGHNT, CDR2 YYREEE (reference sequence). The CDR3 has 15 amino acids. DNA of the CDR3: TGTGCCAGCAGCTTCGGGAGAGGGGCTGCGGAGACCCAGTACTTC. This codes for CASSFGRGAAETQYF.

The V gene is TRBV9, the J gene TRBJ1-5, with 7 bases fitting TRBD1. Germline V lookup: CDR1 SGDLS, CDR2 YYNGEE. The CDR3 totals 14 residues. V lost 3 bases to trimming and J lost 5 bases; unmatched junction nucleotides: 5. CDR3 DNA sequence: TGTGCCAGCAGCGAGGGACAGTTATATCAGCCCCAGCATTTT. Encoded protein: CASSEGQLYQPQHF.

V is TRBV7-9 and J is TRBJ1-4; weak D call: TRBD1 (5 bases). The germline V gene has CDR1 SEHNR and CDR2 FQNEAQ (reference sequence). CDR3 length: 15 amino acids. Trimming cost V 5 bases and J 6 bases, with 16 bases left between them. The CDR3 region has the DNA TGTGCCAGCAGCCGCAGTCAGACCAGGGATGAAAAACTGTTTTTT. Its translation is CASSRSQTRDEKLFF.

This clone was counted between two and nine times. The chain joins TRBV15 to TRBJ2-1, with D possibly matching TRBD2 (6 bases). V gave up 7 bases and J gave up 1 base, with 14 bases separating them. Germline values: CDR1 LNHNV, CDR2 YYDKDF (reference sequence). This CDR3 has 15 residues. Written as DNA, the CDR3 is TGTGCCACCAAATGGGACTCACTATCCTACAATGAGCAGTTCTTC. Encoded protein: CATKWDSLSYNEQFF.

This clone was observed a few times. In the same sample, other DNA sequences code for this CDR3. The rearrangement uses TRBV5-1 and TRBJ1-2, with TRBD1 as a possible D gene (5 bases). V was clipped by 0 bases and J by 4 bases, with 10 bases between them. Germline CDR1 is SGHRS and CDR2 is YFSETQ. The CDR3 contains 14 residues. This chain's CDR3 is CASSLDPGGYGYTF. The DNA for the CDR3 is TGCGCCAGCAGCTTGGATCCGGGGGGCTATGGCTACACCTTC.

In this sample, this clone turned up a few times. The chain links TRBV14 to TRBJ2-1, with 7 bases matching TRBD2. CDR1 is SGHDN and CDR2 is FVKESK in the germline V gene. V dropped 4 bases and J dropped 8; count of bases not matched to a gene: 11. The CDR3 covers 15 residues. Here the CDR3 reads CASSPDGGNVDEQFF. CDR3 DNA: TGTGCCAGCAGCCCGGACGGGGGGAACGTTGATGAGCAGTTCTTC.

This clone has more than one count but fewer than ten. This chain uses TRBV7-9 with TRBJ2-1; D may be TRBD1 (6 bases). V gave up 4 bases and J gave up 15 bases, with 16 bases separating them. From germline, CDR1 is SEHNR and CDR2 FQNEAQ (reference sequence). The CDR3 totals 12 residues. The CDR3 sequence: CASSSDRPFGFF. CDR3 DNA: TGTGCCAGCAGCTCTGACAGGCCTTTCGGGTTCTTC.

CDR3 residues: CTSLTGDGYTF. The CDR3 DNA follows: TGCACTTCGTTGACAGGGGATGGCTACACCTTC. This chain connects TRBV29-1 to TRBJ1-2; 8 bases agree with TRBD1. The CDR3 runs 11 residues. Germline V CDR1 and CDR2: SQVTM, ANQGSEA.

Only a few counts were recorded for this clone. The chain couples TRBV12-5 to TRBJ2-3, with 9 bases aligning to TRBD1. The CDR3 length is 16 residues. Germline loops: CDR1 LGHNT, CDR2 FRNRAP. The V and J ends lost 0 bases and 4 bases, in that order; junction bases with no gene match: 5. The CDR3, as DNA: TGTGCTAGTGGTTTGGTACTACAGGGGGCGGCAGATACGCAGTATTTT. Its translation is CASGLVLQGAADTQYF. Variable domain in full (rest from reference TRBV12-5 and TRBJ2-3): DARVTQTPRHKVTEMGQEVTMRCQPILGHNTVFWYRQTMMQGLELLAYFRNRAPLDDSGMPKDRFSAEMPDATLATLKIQPSEPRDSAVYFCASGLVLQGAADTQYFGPGTRLTVL.

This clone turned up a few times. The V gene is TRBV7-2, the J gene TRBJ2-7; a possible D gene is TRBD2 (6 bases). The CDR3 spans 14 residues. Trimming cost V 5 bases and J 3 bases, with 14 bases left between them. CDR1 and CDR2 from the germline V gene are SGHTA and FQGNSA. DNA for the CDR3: TGTGCCAGCAGCCCCGGGACTGCATTCTACGAGCAGTACTTC. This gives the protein CASSPGTAFYEQYF. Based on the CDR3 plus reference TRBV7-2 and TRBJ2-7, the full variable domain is GAGVSQSPSNKVTEKGKDVELRCDPISGHTALYWYRQSLGQGLEFLIYFQGNSAPDKSGLPSDRFSAERTGGSVSTLTIQRTQQEDSAVYLCASSPGTAFYEQYFGPGTRLTVT.